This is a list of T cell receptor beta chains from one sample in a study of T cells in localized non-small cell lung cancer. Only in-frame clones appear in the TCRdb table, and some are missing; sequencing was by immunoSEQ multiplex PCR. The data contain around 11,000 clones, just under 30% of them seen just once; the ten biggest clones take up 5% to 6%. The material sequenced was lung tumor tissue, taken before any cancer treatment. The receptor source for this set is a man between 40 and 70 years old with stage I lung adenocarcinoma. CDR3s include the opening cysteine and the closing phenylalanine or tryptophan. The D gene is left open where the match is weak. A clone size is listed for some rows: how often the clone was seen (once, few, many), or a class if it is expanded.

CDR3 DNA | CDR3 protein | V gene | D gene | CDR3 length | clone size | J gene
TGTGCCAGCAGTGAGATGTCCGAGGGAGCTTTCTTT | CASSEMSEGAFF | TRBV9 | - | 12 | - | TRBJ1-1
TGTGCCAGCAGCTTTTCGGGGGGGGCCCCGGGCACTGAAGCTTTCTTT | CASSFSGGAPGTEAFF | TRBV11-3 | - | 16 | - | TRBJ1-1
TGTGCCAGCAGTGAAGACAGGGTTACGGGGGGCTACACCTTC | CASSEDRVTGGYTF | TRBV6-1 | - | 14 | - | TRBJ1-2
TGTGCTAGTGGTTTGGAGGAGGGGACGAGCCAGTACTTC | CASGLEEGTSQYF | TRBV12-5 | - | 13 | - | TRBJ2-5
TGTGCCACCAGCTCTCGACAGGACGAAACCGCCATGAGATATGGCTACACCTTC | CATSSRQDETAMRYGYTF | TRBV15 | - | 18 | - | TRBJ1-2
TGTGCCTGGAGTTCTAAACAACATGGACTAGCGACGCAGTATTTT | CAWSSKQHGLATQYF | TRBV30 | TRBD2 | 15 | - | TRBJ2-3
TGTGCCAGCAGCTTGATTGTTAGTATCATACGCCCGAACACTGAAGCTTTCTTT | CASSLIVSIIRPNTEAFF | TRBV11-3 | - | 18 | few | TRBJ1-1
TGTGCCAGCACCGGTACCGCGGGCTCTGAACGACCCCTCCACTTT | CASTGTAGSERPLHF | TRBV19 | - | 15 | - | TRBJ1-6
TGTGCCAGCAGTGGAGACGTCGGGACAAACTTTAATGAAAAACTGTTTTTT | CASSGDVGTNFNEKLFF | TRBV6-8 | - | 17 | - | TRBJ1-4
TGTGCCAGCAGTCTATCCGGGACAGGGAATAGTGGCTACACCTTC | CASSLSGTGNSGYTF | TRBV6-8 | TRBD1 | 15 | - | TRBJ1-2
TGCGCCAGCAGCGCCCTGTGGGCTAGCTCCTACGAGCAGTACTTC | CASSALWASSYEQYF | TRBV5-1 | - | 15 | - | TRBJ2-7
TGTGCCAGCAGTGCCTCGGGGGAAAAACTGTTTTTT | CASSASGEKLFF | TRBV6-8 | - | 12 | - | TRBJ1-4
TGCGCCAGCTCCTGGAGCAGGGGCGAAGGATTCGAGCAGTACTTC | CASSWSRGEGFEQYF | TRBV10-2 | - | 15 | - | TRBJ2-7
TGTGCCAGCAGCGTATGGGGACAGGGGGTAAACACTGAAGCTTTCTTT | CASSVWGQGVNTEAFF | TRBV9 | TRBD1 | 16 | few | TRBJ1-1
TGTGCCAGCAGCCAAGGACAGGGCGTTTCATACGAGCAGTACTTC | CASSQGQGVSYEQYF | TRBV11-3 | TRBD1 | 15 | - | TRBJ2-7
TGTGCCAGCAGCGTAGACGTGGGGTCGTCCTACGAGCAGTACTTC | CASSVDVGSSYEQYF | TRBV9 | - | 15 | - | TRBJ2-7
TGTGCCAGCGGAGACAGAATCGAGCAGTACTTC | CASGDRIEQYF | TRBV19 | - | 11 | - | TRBJ2-7
TGTGCCAGCAGCTTAGACCGTAGCTCCTACAATGAGCAGTTCTTC | CASSLDRSSYNEQFF | TRBV11-3 | - | 15 | few | TRBJ2-1
TGTGCCTGGAGTCGTGGGAATATGAACACTGAAGCTTTCTTT | CAWSRGNMNTEAFF | TRBV30 | - | 14 | few | TRBJ1-1
TGTGCCTGGAGTGGTGTTAGAATCTCCCCCGAAGCTTTCTTT | CAWSGVRISPEAFF | TRBV30 | - | 14 | - | TRBJ1-1
TGTGCCAGCACCCTACTTCGGGGGAACACTGAAGCTTTCTTT | CASTLLRGNTEAFF | TRBV11-3 | - | 14 | few | TRBJ1-1
TGTGCCAGCTCACAAGACAGGGGATCGAATTCACCCCTCCACTTT | CASSQDRGSNSPLHF | TRBV18 | TRBD1 | 15 | - | TRBJ1-6
TGTGCCTGGAGTGTTTTTGGAGGTAACACCGGGGAGCTGTTTTTT | CAWSVFGGNTGELFF | TRBV30 | - | 15 | few | TRBJ2-2
TGTGCCAGCAGCTCTCAGGGACAGGGGGTCAATCAGCCCCAGCATTTT | CASSSQGQGVNQPQHF | TRBV11-3 | TRBD1 | 16 | few | TRBJ1-5
TGCAGCGTAGACCGGGGGCGAGGTGAGCAGTTCTTC | CSVDRGRGEQFF | TRBV29-1 | - | 12 | - | TRBJ2-1
TGTGCCAGCAGCAGATGGGGGCCGAAAAGCACTAGCGGGGGGAATGAGCAGTTCTTC | CASSRWGPKSTSGGNEQFF | TRBV6-8 | TRBD2 | 19 | medium-sized | TRBJ2-1
TGTGCCAGCACCTCGGGCGCCGGGGAGCTGTTTTTT | CASTSGAGELFF | TRBV6-8 | - | 12 | few | TRBJ2-2
TGTGCCAGCAGTTTGTACCAGCTGAAGCAGTTCTTC | CASSLYQLKQFF | TRBV9 | - | 12 | few | TRBJ2-1
TGTGCCAGCAACATGGGGATGAACACTGAAGCTTTCTTT | CASNMGMNTEAFF | TRBV18 | - | 13 | - | TRBJ1-1
TGTGCCTGGAGCTCCGGAGGATCCTACGAGCAGTACTTC | CAWSSGGSYEQYF | TRBV30 | - | 13 | - | TRBJ2-7
TGTGCCGGCGGGTCGACACCGAGCTCTGGAAACACCATATATTTT | CAGGSTPSSGNTIYF | TRBV6-8 | - | 15 | few | TRBJ1-3
TGTGCCAGCAGCTTGACCCCAGGTCGGAGCGGGGGGGCCAAGGGGACGCAGTATTTT | CASSLTPGRSGGAKGTQYF | TRBV11-3 | TRBD2 | 19 | - | TRBJ2-3
TGTGCCAGCAGCAGTCCCACAGGAAGCGGGGGGGAGCTGTTTTTT | CASSSPTGSGGELFF | TRBV11-3 | - | 15 | - | TRBJ2-2
TGTGCCAGCTCACCAAAGACGACAGGGATAGGCGAGCAGTACTTC | CASSPKTTGIGEQYF | TRBV18 | TRBD1 | 15 | - | TRBJ2-7
TGTGCCAGCTCACCGGGGACCGATAAGGTTTACGAGCAGTACTTC | CASSPGTDKVYEQYF | TRBV18 | - | 15 | - | TRBJ2-7
TGTGCCAGCAGTTACAGCGGCGGTGGGTGGTTCTTC | CASSYSGGGWFF | TRBV6-8 | - | 12 | - | TRBJ2-1
TGTGCCAGCATGCTCCCAGCGGGACATGACTACGAGCAGTACTTC | CASMLPAGHDYEQYF | TRBV11-3 | - | 15 | few | TRBJ2-7
TGTGCCAGCAGCGTAGAGACAGGGCTTAGGGACGAGCAGTACTTC | CASSVETGLRDEQYF | TRBV9 | TRBD1 | 15 | medium-sized | TRBJ2-7
TGCGCCAGCAGTGAGTCGGGACAGGGTGTGGCTTTCTTT | CASSESGQGVAFF | TRBV10-2 | TRBD1 | 13 | once | TRBJ1-1
TGTGCCAGCGCCTCGGGCAGTCCCTATCAGCCCCAGCATTTT | CASASGSPYQPQHF | TRBV6-8 | - | 14 | few | TRBJ1-5
TGCGCCAGCAGCTGGAATGGGGGGACCAACACTGAAGCTTTCTTT | CASSWNGGTNTEAFF | TRBV5-1 | - | 15 | once | TRBJ1-1
TGCAGCGTTGATAATCAGGGGGCCCATGAGCAGTTCTTC | CSVDNQGAHEQFF | TRBV29-1 | TRBD1 | 13 | few | TRBJ2-1
TGCGCCAGCAGTGAGGGAGACAGGGGACGACGAAACTATGGCTACACCTTC | CASSEGDRGRRNYGYTF | TRBV10-2 | TRBD1 | 17 | - | TRBJ1-2
TGTGCCAGCAGCCCGGACGGACTCGAAGAGACCCAGTACTTC | CASSPDGLEETQYF | TRBV11-3 | - | 14 | few | TRBJ2-5
TGCGCCAGCAGCTTGGAGTGGGGAAACTATGGCTACACCTTC | CASSLEWGNYGYTF | TRBV5-1 | - | 14 | once | TRBJ1-2